The T cell receptor beta chain under discussion was sequenced for a study of blood T cell repertoires in COVID-19. Study context: The study drew acute and convalescent COVID-19 samples from the United States, Italy and Spain.

Clones were sequenced by immunoSEQ multiplex PCR, and TCRdb holds only the in-frame ones, with some missing. The sample comprises tens of thousands of clones, around 80% of which are singletons, and 21% rests with the top ten. CDR3 length: 14 amino acids. Germline V lookup: CDR1 LGHDT, CDR2 YNNKEL (reference sequence). V was clipped by 1 base and J by 6 bases, with 13 bases between them. The clonotype was recovered from a human donor in a cohort sampled during active COVID-19. The rearrangement links TRBV3-1 (or the pseudogene TRBV3-2) to TRBJ2-7; a weak D match, TRBD1 (5 bases). The material sequenced was peripheral blood. CDR3: CASSQVAARGEQYF. DNA for the CDR3: TGTGCCAGCAGCCAAGTTGCGGCAAGGGGCGAGCAGTACTTC.